This T cell receptor (beta chain) was profiled in a study of a mutant IDH1 vaccine in newly diagnosed glioma. Documented time point: week 5, during vaccination. Vaccinated patients received 300 ug of mutant IDH1 20-mer peptide per dose, with topical imiquimod. This CDR3 comprises 14 residues. V lost 5 bases to trimming and J lost 4 bases, with 14 bases between them. Germline loops: CDR1 SGHVS, CDR2 FNYEAQ. About this clone itself: Its antigen is undetermined.

The repertoire was sequenced with immunoSEQ multiplex PCR; TCRdb's copy has only in-frame clones and lacks some. The table has 38,000 or so clones, approximately 93% seen once. The sample here was PBMCs, taken from a glioma patient whose treatment included an IDH1 peptide vaccine. The receptor was derived from a man aged 45 to 65 with glioma. The chain joins TRBV7-6 to TRBJ1-2; D uncertain. The CDR3: CASSPGKSVYGYTF. In nucleotides, the CDR3 is TGTGCCAGCAGCCCCGGTAAGAGCGTCTATGGCTACACCTTC. The full variable domain, with the rest looked up from reference TRBV7-6 and TRBJ1-2, is GAGVSQSPRYKVTKRGQDVALRCDPISGHVSLYWYRQALGQGPEFLTYFNYEAQQDKSGLPNDRFSAERPEGSISTLTIQRTEQRDSAMYRCASSPGKSVYGYTFGSGTRLTVV.